The entry below gives a single T cell receptor beta chain sequence along with its context. The antigen is unknown. The data are from a study of monozygotic twins with inflammatory bowel disease. Study-wide results and limits: By inverse Simpson index, TCRbeta diversity was lower in IBD patients than in healthy co-twins. Compared with healthy twins, IBD patients shared fewer clonotypes with others, especially with disease activity.

This CDR3 contains 13 residues. CDR1 MNHEY and CDR2 SVGAGI come from the germline V gene. Nested PCRs (about 15 and 9 cycles, two total) were applied to TCRalpha and TCRbeta cDNA. TCRdb reprocessed the 5' RACE reads; each CDR3 protein has one entry and no DNA is given. Here the sample table reports about 450,000 distinct CDR3 sequences. The receptor was isolated from a human donor with ulcerative colitis or Crohn's disease, or a healthy co-twin of an affected twin (not recorded which). Sequencing was performed on blood. The genes are TRBV6-5 and TRBJ1-4. CDR3 in amino acids: CASHGRSNEKLFF.